This T cell receptor beta chain appears in the sequencing data of a study of cytomegalovirus exposure and HLA in healthy donors. Study-wide results and limits: Presence/absence comparisons presumed near-even sequencing depth among donors.

Primers for the PCR totalled 60 Vbeta and 13 Jbeta. TCRdb's copy holds only in-frame clones and misses some; the assay was immunoSEQ multiplex PCR. Altogether about 160,000 clones are present, approximately 81% being singletons, with the ten largest covering approximately 1.9%. Concerning this clone: Its antigen is not known.

The germline gives CDR1 SQVTM, CDR2 ANQGSEA. The CDR3 length is 17 residues. The V and J ends lost 6 bases and 1 base respectively, with 24 bases between them. The chain joins TRBV29-1 to TRBJ1-1; D not resolved. This TCR came from a man between 18 and 35 years old in good health and CMV-seronegative. Source material: PBMCs. Written as DNA, the CDR3 is TGCAGCGTCATCCCCTCGAGCAGGCATTACTCGAACACTGAAGCTTTCTTT. It specifies CSVIPSSRHYSNTEAFF.